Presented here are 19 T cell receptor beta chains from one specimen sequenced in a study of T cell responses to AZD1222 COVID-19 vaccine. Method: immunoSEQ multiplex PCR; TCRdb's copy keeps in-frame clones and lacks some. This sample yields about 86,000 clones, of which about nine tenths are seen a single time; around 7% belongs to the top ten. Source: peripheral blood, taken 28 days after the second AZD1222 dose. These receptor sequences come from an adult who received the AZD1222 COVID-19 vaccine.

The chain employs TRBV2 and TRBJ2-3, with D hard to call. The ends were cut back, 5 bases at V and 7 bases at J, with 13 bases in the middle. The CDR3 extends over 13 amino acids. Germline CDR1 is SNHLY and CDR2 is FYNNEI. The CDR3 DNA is TGTGCCAGCAGTCGGATCCCGGCCAATACGCAGTATTTT. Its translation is CASSRIPANTQYF.

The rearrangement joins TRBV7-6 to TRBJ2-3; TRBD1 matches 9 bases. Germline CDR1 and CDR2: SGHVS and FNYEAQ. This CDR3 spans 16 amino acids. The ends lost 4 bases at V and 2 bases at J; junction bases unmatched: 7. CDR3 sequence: CASSSQTGGLTDTQYF. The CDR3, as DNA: TGTGCCAGCAGCTCCCAGACAGGGGGTCTCACAGATACGCAGTATTTT.

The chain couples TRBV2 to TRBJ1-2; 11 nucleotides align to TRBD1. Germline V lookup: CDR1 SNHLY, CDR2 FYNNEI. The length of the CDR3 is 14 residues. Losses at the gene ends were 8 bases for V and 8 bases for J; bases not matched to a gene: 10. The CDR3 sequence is CASAGDRGAWGYTF. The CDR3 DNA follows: TGTGCCAGCGCCGGGGACAGGGGGGCGTGGGGCTACACCTTC.

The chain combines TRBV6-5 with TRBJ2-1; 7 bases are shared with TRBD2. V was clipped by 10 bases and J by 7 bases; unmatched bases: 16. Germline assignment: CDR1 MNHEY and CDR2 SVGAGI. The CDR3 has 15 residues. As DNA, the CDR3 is TGTGCCACCCAAGGGCTTGGCGGGAGTGGAAATGAGCAGTTCTTC. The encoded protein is CATQGLGGSGNEQFF.

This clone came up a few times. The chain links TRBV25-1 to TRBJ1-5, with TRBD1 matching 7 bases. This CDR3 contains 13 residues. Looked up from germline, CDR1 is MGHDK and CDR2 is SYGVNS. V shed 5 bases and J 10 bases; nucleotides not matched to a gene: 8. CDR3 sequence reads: CASSRQGTTPQHF. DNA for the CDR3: TGTGCCAGCAGTAGACAGGGTACTACACCCCAGCATTTT.

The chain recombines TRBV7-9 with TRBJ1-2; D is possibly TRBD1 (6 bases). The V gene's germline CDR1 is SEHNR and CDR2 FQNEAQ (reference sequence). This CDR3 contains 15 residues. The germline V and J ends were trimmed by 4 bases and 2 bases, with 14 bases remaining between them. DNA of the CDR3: TGTGCCAGCAGCTCGTACAGGGCATCCAACTATGGCTACACCTTC. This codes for CASSSYRASNYGYTF. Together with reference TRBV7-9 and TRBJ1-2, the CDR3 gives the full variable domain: DTGVSQNPRHKITKRGQNVTFRCDPISEHNRLYWYRQTLGQGPEFLTYFQNEAQLEKSRLLSDRFSAERPKGSFSTLEIQRTEQGDSAMYLCASSSYRASNYGYTFGSGTRLTVV.

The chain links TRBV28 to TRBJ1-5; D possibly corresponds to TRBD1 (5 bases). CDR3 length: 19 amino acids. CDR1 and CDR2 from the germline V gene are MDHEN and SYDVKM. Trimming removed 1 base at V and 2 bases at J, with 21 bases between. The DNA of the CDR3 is TGTGCCAGCAGTTTATTTTGGGGTTCGGACAACGATGGCAATCAGCCCCAGCATTTT. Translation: CASSLFWGSDNDGNQPQHF. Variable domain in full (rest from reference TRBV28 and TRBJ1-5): DVKVTQSSRYLVKRTGEKVFLECVQDMDHENMFWYRQDPGLGLRLIYFSYDVKMKEKGDIPEGYSVSREKKERFSLILESASTNQTSMYLCASSLFWGSDNDGNQPQHFGDGTRLSIL.

CDR3 sequence: CASGPHSGNTIYF. The CDR3 DNA is TGTGCCAGTGGCCCCCACTCTGGAAACACCATATATTTT. This chain joins TRBV12-3 or TRBV12-4 and TRBJ1-3; no definite D call. Trimming took off 9 bases at V and 0 bases at J, with 9 bases between the two ends. This CDR3 contains 13 residues.

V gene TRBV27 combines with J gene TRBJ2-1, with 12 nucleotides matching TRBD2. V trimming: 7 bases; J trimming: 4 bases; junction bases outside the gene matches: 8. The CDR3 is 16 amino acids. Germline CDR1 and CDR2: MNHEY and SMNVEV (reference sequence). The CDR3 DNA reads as TGTGCCAGCACCCTGACTAGCGGGAGCTTATACAATGAGCAGTTCTTC. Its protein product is CASTLTSGSLYNEQFF.

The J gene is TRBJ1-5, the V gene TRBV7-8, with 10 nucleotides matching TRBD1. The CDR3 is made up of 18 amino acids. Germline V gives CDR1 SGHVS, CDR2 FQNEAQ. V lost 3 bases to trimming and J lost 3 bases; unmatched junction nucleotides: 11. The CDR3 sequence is CASSLGQGINRPNQPQHF. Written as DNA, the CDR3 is TGTGCCAGCAGCTTGGGACAGGGGATCAATCGTCCCAATCAGCCCCAGCATTTT. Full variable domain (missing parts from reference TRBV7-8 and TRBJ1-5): GAGVSQSPRYKVAKRGQDVALRCDPISGHVSLFWYQQALGQGPEFLTYFQNEAQLDKSGLPSDRFFAERPEGSVSTLKIQRTQQEDSAVYLCASSLGQGINRPNQPQHFGDGTRLSIL.

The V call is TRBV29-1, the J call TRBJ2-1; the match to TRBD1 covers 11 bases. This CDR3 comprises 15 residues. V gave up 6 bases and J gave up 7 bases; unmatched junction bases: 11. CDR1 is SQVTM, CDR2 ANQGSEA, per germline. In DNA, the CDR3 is TGCAGCGTGAAAAATAGGACAGGGGGCCATAATGAGCAGTTCTTC. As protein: CSVKNRTGGHNEQFF.

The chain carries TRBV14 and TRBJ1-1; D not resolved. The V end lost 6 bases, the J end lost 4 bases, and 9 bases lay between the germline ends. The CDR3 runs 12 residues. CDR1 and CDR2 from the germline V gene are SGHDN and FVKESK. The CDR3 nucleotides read TGTGCCAGCAGTAGTTTGGGCACTGAAGCTTTCTTT. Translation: CASSSLGTEAFF.

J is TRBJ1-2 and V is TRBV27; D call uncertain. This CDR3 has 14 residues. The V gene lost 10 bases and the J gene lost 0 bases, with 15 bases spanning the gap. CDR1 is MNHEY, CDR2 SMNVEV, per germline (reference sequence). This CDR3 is CATASRPPNYGYTF. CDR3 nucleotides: TGTGCCACGGCAAGCCGTCCTCCTAACTATGGCTACACCTTC.

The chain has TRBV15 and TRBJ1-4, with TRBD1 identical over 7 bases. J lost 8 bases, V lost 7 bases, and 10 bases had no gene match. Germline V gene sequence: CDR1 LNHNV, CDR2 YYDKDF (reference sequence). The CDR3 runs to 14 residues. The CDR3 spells CATTSDRVVEKLFF. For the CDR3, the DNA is TGTGCCACCACCTCCGACAGGGTCGTAGAAAAACTGTTTTTT.

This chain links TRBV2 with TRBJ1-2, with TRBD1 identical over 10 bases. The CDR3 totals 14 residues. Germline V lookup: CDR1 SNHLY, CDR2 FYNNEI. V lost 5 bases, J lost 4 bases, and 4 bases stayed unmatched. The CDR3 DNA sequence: TGTGCCAGCAGTTCGACAGGGGGCGGCTATGGCTACACCTTC. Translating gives CASSSTGGGYGYTF.

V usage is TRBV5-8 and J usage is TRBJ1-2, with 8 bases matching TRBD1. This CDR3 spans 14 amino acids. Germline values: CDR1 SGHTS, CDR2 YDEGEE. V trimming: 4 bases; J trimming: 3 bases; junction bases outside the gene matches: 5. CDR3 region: CASSRTTGDYGYTF. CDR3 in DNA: TGTGCCAGCAGCCGAACGACAGGGGACTATGGCTACACCTTC.

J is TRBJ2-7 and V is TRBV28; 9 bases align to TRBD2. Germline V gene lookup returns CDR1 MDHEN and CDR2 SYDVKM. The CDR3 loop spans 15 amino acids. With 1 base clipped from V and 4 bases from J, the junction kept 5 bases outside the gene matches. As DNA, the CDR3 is TGTGCCAGCAGTTTATCAGCTAGCGGGAAATACGAGCAGTACTTC. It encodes CASSLSASGKYEQYF. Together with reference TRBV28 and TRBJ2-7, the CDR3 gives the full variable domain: DVKVTQSSRYLVKRTGEKVFLECVQDMDHENMFWYRQDPGLGLRLIYFSYDVKMKEKGDIPEGYSVSREKKERFSLILESASTNQTSMYLCASSLSASGKYEQYFGPGTRLTVT.

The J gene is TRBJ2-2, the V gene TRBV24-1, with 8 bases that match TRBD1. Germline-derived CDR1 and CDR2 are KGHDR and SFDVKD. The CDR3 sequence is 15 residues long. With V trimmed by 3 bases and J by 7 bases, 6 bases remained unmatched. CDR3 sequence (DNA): TGTGCCACCAGTGATACTCTGGGACAGGTCGGGGAGCTGTTTTTT. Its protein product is CATSDTLGQVGELFF.

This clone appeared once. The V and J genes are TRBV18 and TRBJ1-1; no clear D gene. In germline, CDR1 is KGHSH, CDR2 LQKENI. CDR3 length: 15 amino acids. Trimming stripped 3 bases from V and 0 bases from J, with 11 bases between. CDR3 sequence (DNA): TGTGCCAGCTCACCGGGGTTTAACATGAACACTGAAGCTTTCTTT. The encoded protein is CASSPGFNMNTEAFF.